This TCR beta chain was identified during a study of blood T cell repertoires in COVID-19. The CDR3 has 15 amino acids. Germline trimming cut 3 bases from V and 7 bases from J; bases unmatched to any gene: 7. CDR1 KGHSH and CDR2 LQKENI come from the germline V gene. Produced via immunoSEQ multiplex PCR; TCRdb's table is partial and in-frame only. The table shows a few hundred thousand clones, with roughly 91% occurring only once. The gene calls are TRBV18 and TRBJ1-5; 9 nucleotides match TRBD1. This TCR came from a woman aged 25 to 39 who had recovered from COVID-19. Sequenced input: PBMCs or T cells enriched from blood (not recorded which). CDR3 coding DNA: TGTGCCAGCTCACCGGGACAGGGTGTTCAACAGCCCCAGCATTTT. Protein: CASSPGQGVQQPQHF.